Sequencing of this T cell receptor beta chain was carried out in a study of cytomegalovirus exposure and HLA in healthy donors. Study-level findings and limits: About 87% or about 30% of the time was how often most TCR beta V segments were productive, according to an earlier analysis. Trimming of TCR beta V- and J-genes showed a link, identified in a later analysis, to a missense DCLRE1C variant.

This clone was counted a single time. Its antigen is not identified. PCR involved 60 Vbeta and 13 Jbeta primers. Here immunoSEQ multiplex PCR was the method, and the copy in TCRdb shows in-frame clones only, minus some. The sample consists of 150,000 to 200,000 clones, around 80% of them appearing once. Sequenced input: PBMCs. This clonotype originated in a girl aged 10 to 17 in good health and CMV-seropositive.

CDR3 protein: CASSLQNTEAFF. For the CDR3, the DNA is TGTGCCAGCAGCTTACAGAACACTGAAGCTTTCTTT. The rearrangement uses TRBV7-9 and TRBJ1-1; no definite D call. The CDR3 has 12 amino acids. Germline lookup yields CDR1 SEHNR and CDR2 FQNEAQ (reference sequence). The ends were cut back, 2 bases at V and 1 base at J, with 2 bases in the middle. The full variable domain, completed using reference TRBV7-9 and TRBJ1-1, is DTGVSQNPRHKITKRGQNVTFRCDPISEHNRLYWYRQTLGQGPEFLTYFQNEAQLEKSRLLSDRFSAERPKGSFSTLEIQRTEQGDSAMYLCASSLQNTEAFFGQGTRLTVV.